This section outlines one T cell receptor beta chain sequence together with its context. Its specificity is unknown. The data were taken from a study of identifying expanded T cells in peripheral blood. Overall study results and limits: Clone count variance between two-week samples rose with total template count.

Germline assignment: CDR1 SEHNR and CDR2 FQNEAQ (reference sequence). The V and J ends lost 3 bases and 1 base respectively, with 9 bases between them. CDR3 size: 14 residues. TCRdb keeps only in-frame clones here, not all; method: immunoSEQ multiplex PCR. Of about 110,000 clones in the sample, more than 85% were seen once. Sequenced input: blood. This TCR was recovered from a person between 18 and 70 years old in good health. This chain links TRBV7-9 with TRBJ1-1, with D perhaps matching TRBD1 (6 bases). The CDR3 region is CASSLDSSNTEAFF. The CDR3 DNA reads as TGTGCCAGCAGCTTGGACAGTTCGAACACTGAAGCTTTCTTT.